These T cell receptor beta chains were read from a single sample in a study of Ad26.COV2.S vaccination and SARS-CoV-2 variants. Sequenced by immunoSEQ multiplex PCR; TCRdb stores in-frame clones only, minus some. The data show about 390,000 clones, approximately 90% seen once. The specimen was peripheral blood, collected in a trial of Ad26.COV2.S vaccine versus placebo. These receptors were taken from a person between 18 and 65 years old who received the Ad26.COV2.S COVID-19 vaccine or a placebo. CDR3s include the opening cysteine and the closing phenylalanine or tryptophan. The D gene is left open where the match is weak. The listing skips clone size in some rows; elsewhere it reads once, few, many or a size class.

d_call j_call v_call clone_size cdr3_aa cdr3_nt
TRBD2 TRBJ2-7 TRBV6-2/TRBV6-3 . CASSPRTTSGPYEQYF TGTGCCAGCAGTCCCCGGACTACTAGCGGACCCTACGAGCAGTACTTC
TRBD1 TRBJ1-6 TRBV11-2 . CASSLGQGAYNSPLHF TGTGCCAGCAGCTTGGGACAGGGGGCCTATAATTCACCCCTCCACTTT
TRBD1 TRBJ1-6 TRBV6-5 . CASRTGSSYNSPLHF TGTGCCAGCAGGACAGGGAGCTCCTATAATTCACCCCTCCACTTT
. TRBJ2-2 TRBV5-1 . CASSNPGQGGAGELFF TGCGCCAGCAGTAACCCAGGACAGGGAGGGGCCGGGGAGCTGTTTTTT
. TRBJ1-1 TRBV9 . CASSPGRNTEAFF TGTGCCAGCAGCCCCGGAAGGAACACTGAAGCTTTCTTT
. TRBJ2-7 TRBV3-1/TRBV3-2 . CASSQVGKSYEQYF TGTGCCAGCAGCCAAGTGGGTAAGAGCTACGAGCAGTACTTC
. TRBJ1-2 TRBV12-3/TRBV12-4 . CASSFRDYGYTF TGTGCCAGCAGTTTCCGGGACTATGGCTACACCTTC
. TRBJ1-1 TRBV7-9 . CASTPERRTGEAFF TGTGCCAGCACCCCAGAAAGACGAACTGGTGAAGCTTTCTTT
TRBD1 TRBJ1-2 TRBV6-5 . CASRTPTGGKGGYTF TGTGCCAGCAGGACCCCGACAGGGGGAAAGGGTGGCTACACCTTC
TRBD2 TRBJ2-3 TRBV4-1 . CATGGGDTQYF TGCGCCACCGGGGGGGGAGATACGCAGTATTTT
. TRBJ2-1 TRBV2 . CASREFFGGAHNEQFF TGTGCCAGCAGGGAGTTTTTTGGGGGGGCCCACAATGAGCAGTTCTTC
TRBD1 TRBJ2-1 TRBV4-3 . CASSPRDRGGEQFF TGCGCCAGCAGCCCGCGCGACAGGGGGGGTGAGCAGTTCTTC
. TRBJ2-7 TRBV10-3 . CAISEYRRSPYEQYF TGTGCCATCAGTGAGTACCGCCGATCTCCCTACGAGCAGTACTTC
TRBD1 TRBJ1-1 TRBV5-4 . CASSLPLRGGTEAFF TGTGCCAGCAGCTTGCCTCTCAGGGGGGGAACTGAAGCTTTCTTT
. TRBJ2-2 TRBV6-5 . CASSASKAELFF TGTGCCAGTTCCGCCTCTAAGGCTGAGCTGTTTTTT
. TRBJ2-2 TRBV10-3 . CAITHETGELFF TGTGCCATCACCCATGAAACCGGGGAGCTGTTTTTT
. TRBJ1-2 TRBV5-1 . CASSPMRPNYGYTF TGCGCCAGCAGCCCCATGAGACCTAACTATGGCTACACCTTC
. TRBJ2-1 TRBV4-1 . CASSQEPNYNEQFF TGCGCCAGCAGCCAAGAGCCCAACTACAATGAGCAGTTCTTC
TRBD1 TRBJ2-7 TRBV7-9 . CASRGQGDYEQYF TGTGCCAGCAGGGGACAGGGGGACTACGAGCAGTACTTC
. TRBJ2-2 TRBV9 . CASSDPRSGELFF TGTGCCAGCAGCGATCCCCGTTCCGGGGAGCTGTTTTTT
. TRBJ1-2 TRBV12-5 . CASAVGGYGYTF TGTGCTAGTGCGGTGGGGGGCTATGGCTACACCTTC
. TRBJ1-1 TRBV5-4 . CASRQDRSTEAFF TGTGCCAGCAGGCAGGATCGCAGCACTGAAGCTTTCTTT
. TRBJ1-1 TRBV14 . CASSQQGNTEAFF TGTGCCAGCAGCCAACAGGGAAACACTGAAGCTTTCTTT
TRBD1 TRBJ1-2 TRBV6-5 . CASSLRQGGDYGYTF TGTGCCAGCAGTCTCAGACAGGGGGGTGACTATGGCTACACCTTC
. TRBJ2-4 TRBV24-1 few CATTRGEAKNIQYF TGTGCCACCACCAGGGGTGAAGCCAAAAACATTCAGTACTTC
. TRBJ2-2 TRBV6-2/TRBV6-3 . CASSWRGLGNTGELFF TGTGCCAGCAGTTGGAGGGGGCTAGGGAACACCGGGGAGCTGTTTTTT
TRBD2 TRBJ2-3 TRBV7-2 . CASSLAWASGGADTQYF TGTGCCAGCAGCTTGGCCTGGGCTAGCGGGGGCGCAGATACGCAGTATTTT
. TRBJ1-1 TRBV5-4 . CASSLGPDYRNTEAFF TGTGCCAGCAGCTTGGGTCCGGATTATAGGAACACTGAAGCTTTCTTT
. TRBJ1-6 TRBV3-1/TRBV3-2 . CASSQVVPNSPLHF TGTGCCAGCAGCCAAGTGGTCCCAAACTCACCCCTCCACTTT
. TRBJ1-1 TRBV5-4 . CASSLTENTEAFF TGTGCCAGCAGCTTGACGGAGAACACTGAAGCTTTCTTT
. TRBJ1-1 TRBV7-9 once CASSLDSPRNTEAFF TGTGCCAGCAGCCTCGACAGCCCACGGAACACTGAAGCTTTCTTT
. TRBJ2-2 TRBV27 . CASSLSDTGELFF TGTGCCAGCAGTTTATCCGACACCGGGGAGCTGTTTTTT